Listed here are 23 T cell receptor beta chains from one sample, sequenced in a study of blood T cell repertoires in COVID-19. Measured with immunoSEQ multiplex PCR; TCRdb has only the in-frame clones, and not every one. The table has some 170,000 clones, about 78% seen once; the top ten hold around 8.9%. Material: peripheral blood. The source is a woman between 50 and 59 years old with active or convalescent COVID-19.

This chain uses TRBV19 with TRBJ2-1; the D is unclear. The length of the CDR3 is 13 residues. Germline V gives CDR1 LNHDA, CDR2 SQIVND (reference sequence). Deletions cut 3 bases from V and 3 bases from J, with 6 bases between. CDR3 sequence: CASSIVGYNEQFF. CDR3 DNA: TGTGCCAGTAGTATCGTCGGCTACAATGAGCAGTTCTTC.

This clone was observed a few times. The chain joins TRBV27 to TRBJ2-1; D is uncertain. This CDR3 has 15 amino acids. Germline CDR1 MNHEY, CDR2 SMNVEV (reference sequence). Trimming pared 8 bases from V and 0 bases from J, leaving 14 bases between. DNA for the CDR3: TGTGCCAGCCGAGCCTCCGAAAACTCCTACAATGAGCAGTTCTTC. This codes for CASRASENSYNEQFF.

The chain has TRBV3-1 (or the pseudogene TRBV3-2) and TRBJ1-4; 7 nucleotides agree with TRBD1. Germline V gives CDR1 LGHDT, CDR2 YNNKEL (reference sequence). This CDR3 contains 17 residues. With 2 bases clipped from V and 5 bases from J, the junction kept 11 bases outside the gene matches. The CDR3 region has the DNA TGTGCCAGCAGCCAACTTAGCCGGGACAGAGGCAATGAAAAACTGTTTTTT. Encoded protein: CASSQLSRDRGNEKLFF.

The DNA of the CDR3 is TGTGCCTGGAGGGAGCCGGTCAGGGCTTACTATGGCTACACCTTC. Protein: CAWREPVRAYYGYTF. The rearrangement links TRBV30 to TRBJ1-2; D is possibly TRBD1 (5 bases). The CDR3 length is 15 residues. Trimming pared 3 bases from V and 3 bases from J, leaving 17 bases between. Per germline, CDR1 GTSNPN and CDR2 SVGIG (reference sequence).

J is TRBJ1-1 and V is TRBV19, with a possible D match to TRBD1 (6 bases). Trimming took 8 bases from V and 5 from J, leaving 12 bases between them. From germline, CDR1 is LNHDA and CDR2 SQIVND (reference sequence). CDR3 length: 12 residues. The CDR3 bases are TGTGCCAGTGGCAAGGGGGTGACTGAAGCTTTCTTT. Its translation: CASGKGVTEAFF.

The J gene is TRBJ1-6, the V gene TRBV7-2, with D maybe TRBD1 (5 bases). Germline values: CDR1 SGHTA, CDR2 FQGNSA. This CDR3 is built from 16 residues. Trimming stripped 1 base from V and 8 bases from J, with 15 bases between. The CDR3 DNA reads as TGTGCCAGCAGCTTAGTGCCTGACAGCCTCTATTCACCCCTCCACTTT. The encoded protein is CASSLVPDSLYSPLHF.

The chain employs TRBV7-9 and TRBJ1-6; 8 bases line up with TRBD1. The CDR3 consists of 16 residues. V lost 4 bases to trimming and J lost 9 bases; unmatched junction nucleotides: 11. Per the germline V gene, CDR1 is SEHNR and CDR2 is FQNEAQ (reference sequence). CDR3 in amino acids: CASSSDPGQVPSPLHF. The CDR3 nucleotides read TGTGCCAGCAGCTCAGATCCGGGACAGGTTCCTTCACCCCTCCACTTT.

The chain recombines TRBV5-1 with TRBJ2-3; possible D gene TRBD2, 5 bases. The CDR3 loop spans 15 amino acids. V was clipped by 0 bases and J by 4 bases, with 12 bases between them. Per the germline V gene, CDR1 is SGHRS and CDR2 is YFSETQ. CDR3: CASSLAGVDSDTQYF. CDR3 in DNA: TGCGCCAGCAGCTTGGCCGGGGTAGACTCAGATACGCAGTATTTT.

This chain links TRBV7-2 with TRBJ1-2, with D maybe TRBD1 (5 bases). The germline CDR1 and CDR2 sequences are SGHTA and FQGNSA. The CDR3 is 14 amino acids. V lost 6 bases to trimming and J lost 7 bases, with 18 bases between them. Written as DNA, the CDR3 is TGTGCCAGCAGGGGGGGTCAAGGGCAGGGTGGCTACACCTTC. Translated, it gives CASRGGQGQGGYTF.

The genes are TRBV6-2 or TRBV6-3 and TRBJ1-6, with D possibly being TRBD1 (6 bases). The CDR3 has 16 residues. With 0 bases removed from V and 14 bases from J, the gap between germline ends came to 20 bases. Germline assignment: CDR1 MNHEY and CDR2 SVGEGT. In DNA, the CDR3 is TGTGCCAGCAGTTACTCGACGACAGGCCTAACTAGGGCCCTCCACTTT. It is translated as CASSYSTTGLTRALHF.

The chain couples TRBV27 to TRBJ2-2, with D possibly matching TRBD2 (6 bases). The CDR3 has 13 residues. Trimming stripped 6 bases from V and 8 bases from J, with 13 bases between. The germline CDR1 and CDR2 sequences are MNHEY and SMNVEV (reference sequence). The CDR3 nucleotides read TGTGCCAGCAGCCATGGAGGGAGTGGGGAGCTGTTTTTT. It encodes CASSHGGSGELFF.

The chain combines TRBV15 with TRBJ2-7; TRBD2 is a possible D gene (6 bases). Between the trimmed V and J ends, which lost 5 bases and 5 bases, there was a span of 19 bases. From germline, CDR1 is LNHNV and CDR2 YYDKDF (reference sequence). CDR3 length: 15 amino acids. The CDR3 here is CATSPGGASEDEQYF. The CDR3 DNA is TGTGCCACCAGCCCCGGCGGGGCCTCGGAGGACGAGCAGTACTTC.

The rearrangement links TRBV5-4 to TRBJ2-2, with a tentative D call TRBD1 (6 bases). Germline V CDR1 and CDR2: SGHNT, YYREEE (reference sequence). The CDR3 is 16 residues long. Trimming pared 0 bases from V and 0 bases from J, leaving 9 bases between. CDR3 residues: CASSLGGQSNTGELFF. The CDR3 coding sequence is TGTGCCAGCAGCTTGGGGGGGCAGTCGAACACCGGGGAGCTGTTTTTT.

The chain employs TRBV5-1 and TRBJ1-6; 11 bases line up with TRBD1. V shed 2 bases, J shed 9 bases, and the junction held 1 base outside the gene matches. The germline gives CDR1 SGHRS, CDR2 YFSETQ. CDR3 length equals 14 residues. Here the CDR3 DNA reads TGCGCCAGCAGCTTAGGGACAGGGGGTTCACCCCTCCACTTT. Amino acid sequence: CASSLGTGGSPLHF.

The chain combines TRBV19 with TRBJ1-6, with 9 bases fitting TRBD1. The ends lost 2 bases at V and 10 bases at J; junction bases unmatched: 3. This CDR3 comprises 14 residues. Germline V gives CDR1 LNHDA, CDR2 SQIVND (reference sequence). This chain's CDR3 is CASSIRGTGSPLHF. In DNA form, the CDR3 reads TGTGCCAGTAGTATACGTGGGACAGGGTCACCCCTCCACTTT. The full variable domain, its missing parts supplied by reference TRBV19 and TRBJ1-6, is DGGITQSPKYLFRKEGQNVTLSCEQNLNHDAMYWYRQDPGQGLRLIYYSQIVNDFQKGDIAEGYSVSREKKESFPLTVTSAQKNPTAFYLCASSIRGTGSPLHFGNGTRLTVT.

This clone was seen just once. This chain joins TRBV6-1 and TRBJ2-2; 8 nucleotides line up with TRBD1. The CDR3 extends over 16 amino acids. Germline trimming cut 1 base from V and 5 bases from J; bases unmatched to any gene: 6. Germline V gives CDR1 MNHNS, CDR2 SASEGT. In DNA form, the CDR3 reads TGTGCCAGCAGTGAAGTAGCAGGGGGCACAACCGGGGAGCTGTTTTTT. It specifies CASSEVAGGTTGELFF.

The rearrangement uses TRBV7-9 and TRBJ1-2; 11 bases fit TRBD1. V trimming: 5 bases; J trimming: 8 bases; junction bases outside the gene matches: 4. The length of the CDR3 is 13 residues. Germline assignment: CDR1 SEHNR and CDR2 FQNEAQ (reference sequence). CDR3 DNA sequence: TGTGCCAGCAGCCCGGACAGGGGGCAAGGCTACACCTTC. Its translation: CASSPDRGQGYTF. Complete variable domain (other parts from reference TRBV7-9 and TRBJ1-2): DTGVSQNPRHKITKRGQNVTFRCDPISEHNRLYWYRQTLGQGPEFLTYFQNEAQLEKSRLLSDRFSAERPKGSFSTLEIQRTEQGDSAMYLCASSPDRGQGYTFGSGTRLTVV.

This clone was counted a single time. The V gene is TRBV29-1, the J gene TRBJ1-4; D remains unclear. CDR3 length equals 13 residues. Trimming shortened V by 4 bases and J by 0 bases, and 6 bases separated the two germline ends. The germline V gene encodes CDR1 SQVTM and CDR2 ANQGSEA. In nucleotides, the CDR3 is TGCAGCGTTGGGGCCGCAACTAATGAAAAACTGTTTTTT. Its translation: CSVGAATNEKLFF. Filled out from reference TRBV29-1 and TRBJ1-4, the complete variable domain reads SAVISQKPSRDICQRGTSLTIQCQVDSQVTMMFWYRQQPGQSLTLIATANQGSEATYESGFVIDKFPISRPNLTFSTLTVSNMSPEDSSIYLCSVGAATNEKLFFGSGTQLSVL.

J is TRBJ2-5 and V is TRBV18, with D possibly TRBD1 on 5 matching bases. Trimming took off 8 bases at V and 7 bases at J, with 17 bases between the two ends. Per the germline V gene, CDR1 is KGHSH and CDR2 is LQKENI. This CDR3 spans 13 amino acids. CDR3 coding DNA: TGTGCCAGCGCCAGGGAACGCTTAGGGACCCAGTACTTC. The encoded protein is CASARERLGTQYF.

The chain uses TRBV5-1 and TRBJ2-3, with D perhaps matching TRBD1 (6 bases). Germline CDR1 reads SGHRS; CDR2 reads YFSETQ. The CDR3 extends over 14 amino acids. V shed 4 bases and J shed 2 bases, with 11 bases lying between them. DNA of the CDR3: TGCGCCAGCAGCCTAGGACAGACCACAGATACGCAGTATTTT. It encodes CASSLGQTTDTQYF. Combining the CDR3 with reference TRBV5-1 and TRBJ2-3 gives the whole variable domain KAGVTQTPRYLIKTRGQQVTLSCSPISGHRSVSWYQQTPGQGLQFLFEYFSETQRNKGNFPGRFSGRQFSNSRSEMNVSTLELGDSALYLCASSLGQTTDTQYFGPGTRLTVL.

V is TRBV19 and J is TRBJ1-1; D call uncertain. V lost 2 bases to trimming and J lost 10 bases, with 8 bases between them. The CDR3 loop spans 11 amino acids. The germline V gene encodes CDR1 LNHDA and CDR2 SQIVND (reference sequence). The CDR3 is CASSITRRAFF. CDR3 in DNA: TGTGCCAGTAGTATAACGCGGAGAGCTTTCTTT. The variable domain in full, with the rest retrieved from reference TRBV19 and TRBJ1-1, is DGGITQSPKYLFRKEGQNVTLSCEQNLNHDAMYWYRQDPGQGLRLIYYSQIVNDFQKGDIAEGYSVSREKKESFPLTVTSAQKNPTAFYLCASSITRRAFFGQGTRLTVV.

The chain recombines TRBV27 with TRBJ1-6, with 9 bases lining up with TRBD1. Unmatched junction bases numbered 2, after V lost 2 bases and J lost 9 bases. CDR1 and CDR2 from the germline V gene are MNHEY and SMNVEV (reference sequence). The CDR3 runs to 14 residues. CDR3 coding DNA: TGTGCCAGCAGTTTAAGGGACAGGGCTTCACCCCTCCACTTT. Translation: CASSLRDRASPLHF.

For this clone: The germline gene is not matched at one end of the junction; a read error may be the cause. This sequence joins TRBV6-2 or TRBV6-3 and TRBJ2-1; 9 bases agree with TRBD2. In germline, CDR1 is MNHEY, CDR2 SVGEGT. The CDR3 runs to 14 residues. The CDR3 DNA is TGTGCCAGCGGTTACCTAGCGGGGTACAATGAGCAGTTCTTC. As protein: CASGYLAGYNEQFF.